Only a few counts were recorded for the clone carrying this T cell receptor (beta chain). This sample stems from a study of blood T cell repertoires in COVID-19. Using immunoSEQ multiplex PCR, the repertoire was profiled, and TCRdb retains in-frame clones only, with some absent. This repertoire shows some 530,000 clones, around 85% found once; its top ten account for under 9.5%. Everyone who took part was roughly 18 to 89 years old, and they came from about two dozen US areas. Germline lookup yields CDR1 LNHNV and CDR2 YYDKDF (reference sequence). This CDR3 is 15 amino acids long. Losses at the gene ends were 4 bases for V and 7 bases for J; bases not matched to a gene: 8.

Sequenced material: PBMCs or T cells enriched from blood (not recorded which). This chain joins TRBV15 and TRBJ1-5; 9 positions agree with TRBD1. This receptor was taken from a woman aged 55-70 years who had recovered from COVID-19. CDR3 DNA sequence: TGTGCCACCAGCACCCCGGGACAGGGTCGGCAGCCCCAGCATTTT. This gives the protein CATSTPGQGRQPQHF.